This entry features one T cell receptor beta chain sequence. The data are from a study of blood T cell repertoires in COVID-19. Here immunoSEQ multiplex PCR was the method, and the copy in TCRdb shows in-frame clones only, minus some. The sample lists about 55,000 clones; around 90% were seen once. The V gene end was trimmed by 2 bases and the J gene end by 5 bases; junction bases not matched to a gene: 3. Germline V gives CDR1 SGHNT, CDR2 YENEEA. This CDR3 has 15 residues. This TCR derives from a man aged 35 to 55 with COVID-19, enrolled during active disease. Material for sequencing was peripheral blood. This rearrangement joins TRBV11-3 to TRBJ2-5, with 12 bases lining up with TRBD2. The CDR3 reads CASSLLAGGLETQYF. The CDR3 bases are TGTGCCAGCAGCTTACTAGCGGGAGGGCTTGAGACCCAGTACTTC.